A selection of T cell receptor beta chains follows, all from one sample in a study of T-cell memory formation after mild COVID-19. TCRdb fed the 5' RACE reads into MiXCR, producing one record per CDR3 protein. The sample has approximately 410,000 distinct CDR3 sequences, under 25% seen once. Material for sequencing was PBMCs or a T cell subset sorted from them (not recorded which). All receptors come from an adult woman who had mild COVID-19 (a few samples of this study predate the infection). Cell type and time point are not known. Both conserved end residues are part of each CDR3. Each record gives: D gene, V gene, CDR3 protein. A D gene is named only where the DNA matches it firmly.

.,TRBV7-3,CASSDGDRTDTQYF
TRBD1,TRBV20-1,CSASPTRQGSYGYTF
.,TRBV7-8,CASSLVASTLAKNIQYF
.,TRBV4-3,CASSQENRWGLFNEQFF
.,TRBV5-4,CASSSPTGTLYGYTF
.,TRBV11-2,CASSLGLSGNEF
TRBD2,TRBV4-1,CASSQSGSGGYEQYF
.,TRBV9,CASSVDLSRTGELFF
TRBD1,TRBV20-1,CSARVRGLDTEAFF
TRBD2,TRBV20-1,CSAAGLAGGLTYNEQFF
TRBD1,TRBV7-9,CASSLKPRPGQGLFNTGELFF
.,TRBV24-1,CATSDHDRNYGYTF
TRBD2,TRBV7-8,CASSLLAGGPGELFF
.,TRBV4-1,CASSPQGYNSPLHF
TRBD1,TRBV20-1,CSAYNLGGQAEREAFF
.,TRBV16,CASSQSNRKDQPQHF
TRBD1,TRBV5-1,CASSFDRAETEAFF
.,TRBV9,CASSVVGSSYNEQFF
TRBD2,TRBV6-5,CASSLAGGPNEQFF
.,TRBV7-9,CASSSRGKVYF
.,TRBV29-1,CSVERGTQYF
TRBD2,TRBV3-1,CASSQGASGTDTQYF
TRBD1,TRBV13,CASSYRTGLLYTF
.,TRBV12-3/TRBV12-4,CASSQPTERNVVYF